What follows is one T cell receptor beta chain and its context. This clone turned up a few times. Its cognate antigen has yet to be identified. No clone much larger than this one lies a single base away; base qualities are absent. The cohort consisted of 600 to 700 healthy bone marrow donors. At the time of sampling, every cohort member was nominally healthy, though immune exposures that went unrecorded were likely present. The donor was CMV seropositive and belonged to the group of 250 to 300 seropositive cohort members. Every donor gave a peripheral blood sample, and the peripheral blood mononuclear cells from that sample were used for TCR beta sequencing. The Qiagen DNeasy Blood Extraction Kit was used to extract genomic DNA from the blood cell samples. The CDR3, from cysteine to phenylalanine, totals 14 residues. Just CDR3 DNA is preserved here, 42 bases in frame from base 1. CDR1 and CDR2 are drawn from the germline V gene: MNHNS, SASEGT. Trimming accounts for 4 bases at V and 6 bases at J, while the number of junction bases matched to no gene is 9.

Library generation was performed with the immunoSEQ multiplex PCR assay. The multiplex PCR relied on a mix of 60 forward primers for TCR Vbeta segments and 13 reverse primers for TCR Jbeta segments. A multiplex PCR assay on genomic DNA amplified the CDR3 region of rearranged TCR beta genes. Amplified TCR beta libraries were sequenced as 87-base-pair reads on the Illumina HiSeq System. Per the authors' processing: A later analysis tallied roughly 80 million unique TCR beta chains across the approximately 670 repertoires, and approximately 11 million of those chains were shared by two or more donors. A nearest-neighbor algorithm error-corrected the raw reads and collapsed the reads into unique sequences, merging closely related sequences to remove PCR and sequencing errors. CDR3 sequences were aligned to IMGT reference sequences to assign V, D and J gene segments. For a sequence to be retained, a match of at least six nucleotides to both a V gene segment and a J gene segment was required. A rearrangement counted as productive if the CDR3 had no stop codons and remained in frame with V and J, and every other rearrangement counted as non-productive. CDR3 was defined by IMGT convention, running from the second conserved V-encoded cysteine to the conserved J-encoded phenylalanine. Sequences without an unambiguous match to a single V gene segment were excluded from the earlier analysis of approximately 560 of the donors. In an earlier analysis of approximately 590 of the donors, V segments were called functional above 56.7% productive rearrangements and were called segregating when the between-donor standard deviation exceeded 5%. A statistical classification framework was built for diagnosing cytomegalovirus status from the catalog of TCR beta chain sequences. A later analysis assigned V and J genes by comparing TCR nucleotide sequences with IMGT/GENE-DB human TR gene sequences. Using the TCRdist pipeline, a later analysis assigned CDR3 sequences along with most-parsimonious VDJ recombination scenarios. In a later analysis, every TCR beta chain was defined by the combination of its CDR3 amino acid sequence and its V-gene family, and reads without a unique V-gene family were dropped. To address suspected cross-contamination and a sequencing artifact, a later analysis removed 592 highly shared, low-generation-probability nucleotide sequences. In a later analysis, a clonal expansion index was calculated for each public chain from normalized within-repertoire ranks of inferred template counts. A later analysis computed generation probabilities with a VDJ recombination model fitted to out-of-frame rearrangements, and checked the results against IGoR. A later analysis scored TCR-TCR, TCR-HLA and TCR-CMV co-occurrence with hypergeometric tests, applying a repertoire-size bias correction to TCR pairs. A later analysis estimated false discovery rates by permuting HLA or CMV assignments 20 times. In a later analysis, co-occurring TCRs were grouped using DBSCAN, with TCRdist sequence similarity added in when clustering inside HLA-allele-positive subsets. Repertoires with fewer than 30,000 or more than 120,000 public chains, plus five repertoires with anomalous nucleotide sharing, were excluded from co-occurrence clustering. The source is immuneACCESS, and TCRdb retained only in-frame sequences with V and J called. Part of the clones is not carried over; for the studies checked, unresolved V genes explain less than half of this, and the remainder is unexplained. The V and J calls and clone size were taken over from that table, and D and trimming were inferred from the DNA. Recorded for this sample are around 180,000 clones; roughly 82% of them occurred a single time. The ten largest make up 1.2% of the sample.

This specimen belongs to a study of cytomegalovirus exposure and HLA in healthy donors (dated by TCRdb to 2016 to 2017). Concerning the study at large: An earlier analysis of several hundred of the donors reported 276 Gb of sequence data and some 120 million unique TCR beta sequences from about 180 million T cells. Roughly 300 gigabases of sequencing data and tens of millions of unique TCR sequences were included in an early release covering about 620 HLA-typed donors. Among the roughly 390 genotyped donors, roughly 80% belonged to the genetic ancestry cluster associated with self-reported Caucasian donors. The study was designed to test whether signatures of past pathogen exposure could be identified by cataloging public T cell receptors. Using immunosequencing, the study profiled T cell repertoires from 500 to 800 subjects and related those repertoires to cytomegalovirus serostatus. Besides the first cohort of approximately 670 subjects, a separate validation cohort made up of 90 to 150 different subjects was used. To predict cytomegalovirus infection status, the study combined high-throughput TCR immunosequencing, statistical association of individual TCRs with disease status, and machine learning. To study patterns of TCR occurrence, a later analysis re-analyzed previously published TCR beta repertoires from 500 to 850 donors and added high-resolution HLA genotyping. In the later analysis, no new phenotypic data were used to find candidate immune exposures; instead, reliance was placed on TCR beta sequences and their occurrence across donors. An earlier analysis of some 500 of the donors used high-throughput TCR beta sequencing to judge whether each TCR beta V gene segment behaved as functional or pseudogenic. Donor age, sex, ethnicity and CMV serostatus were collected together with the repertoire data. Genome-wide SNP genotypes for about 65% of the 666 donors were used in a later genetic analysis, which treated that subset as a discovery cohort. Every discovery cohort repertoire had been produced on one sequencing platform. HLA typing covered class I and class II loci at four-digit resolution. The number of typed donors differed by locus: about 620-640 for A, B, C, DRB1 and DQB1; approximately 530 for DQA1; approximately 600 for DPA1; and roughly 470 for DPB1. About 5 DR-DQ haplotypes were handled as single units for association and clustering, since linkage in the cohort was strong. Among 350 to 400 genotyped donors of the cohort, an average of around 240,000 unique TCR beta nucleotide sequences were sequenced per donor, roughly 18% of them non-productive.

Study-wide findings and limitations: In a later analysis, 15,000 to 20,000 TCR beta sequences were associated with specific HLA alleles at a false discovery rate of 0.05. The authors suggested that the approach could potentially be generalized to other disease states and immunological phenotypes. A cluster of highly shared sequence variants was judged likely to represent a technical artifact of the sequencing pipeline. Most TCR sequences were observed very rarely across donors, whereas some public TCRs were present in many individuals. In the study, 150 to 200 TCR beta chains were listed as associated with cytomegalovirus. In both the original and validation cohorts, the classifier was reported to diagnose cytomegalovirus status with high specificity and sensitivity. In this cohort, only TCR beta chains were sequenced, and detectable features were limited by the absence of alpha or paired-chain data. CMV serostatus was the only immune exposure information available for the cohort. A later analysis found that HLA-associated TCR beta chains were more clonally expanded and had lower generation probabilities than equally common non-associated chains. According to a later genetic analysis, donors in an Asian-associated ancestry cluster had fewer N-insertions in productive TCRs than the approximately 650-donor mean. Because some donors lacked HLA typing at each locus, the association tests relied only on the typed subset. In an earlier analysis of some 500 of the donors, most TCR beta V segments appeared in productive rearrangements about 90% or about 30% of the time, broadly matching IMGT annotations. According to a later analysis, most CMV-associated TCR beta chains appeared to be HLA-restricted, and the HLA associations seemed to be driven largely by CMV exposure. In a later analysis, several top co-occurrence clusters were reported to appear linked to parvovirus B19, influenza, CMV and Epstein-Barr virus. Some IMGT-functional V segments, including TRBV6-2 and TRBV6-3, could not be told apart with the 87-base-pair reads, so those segments were excluded. Three of the identified cytomegalovirus-associated TCR beta chains were confirmed in vitro to be specific for cytomegalovirus antigens. A later analysis found that TCR association rates varied across HLA loci, with DRB1 alleles showing the most associated TCRs and HLA-C alleles the fewest. A later genetic analysis associated a missense DCLRE1C variant with V-gene and J-gene trimming of TCR beta chains, and an independent cohort replicated the association. Because counts were too low, seventeen rarely observed V segments, including chromosome 9 orphons, were excluded from the earlier analysis of 500 to 700 of the donors. A further reported finding was that TCR beta sequences accurately predicted the HLA-A and HLA-B alleles for most subjects in the first cohort. When HLA alleles, especially DR and DQ, strongly co-occurred, TCR associations were difficult to assign to individual alleles. Sequencing depth was assumed to be roughly uniform across donors in the presence/absence analyses, though that assumption may not hold. Correlated functional status among segregating V segments might reflect linkage disequilibrium, but an unknown experimental factor could not be ruled out.

This clonotype was obtained from a girl aged 2 to 9 in good health and CMV-seropositive. Here the chain combines TRBV6-1 and TRBJ2-7; TRBD1 lines up with 7 middle nucleotides. The sequencing input was PBMCs. The DNA sequence is as follows: TGTGCCAGCAGTGTTTCCGGACAGGTTAGCGAGCAGTACTTC. Protein translation: CASSVSGQVSEQYF.